This T cell receptor (beta chain) is drawn from a study of cytomegalovirus exposure and HLA in healthy donors. The PCR had 60 Vbeta and 13 Jbeta primers. Produced via immunoSEQ multiplex PCR; TCRdb's table is partial and in-frame only. This table holds about 82,000 clones, around 76% found once. On this clone: Its cognate antigen is unknown.

Points from the study as a whole: Over 150 TCR beta chains were listed as cytomegalovirus-associated. Certain indistinguishable V segments, among them TRBV6-2 and TRBV6-3, were excluded.

The germline CDR1 and CDR2 sequences are SGHNT and YYREEE (reference sequence). V gave up 3 bases and J gave up 0 bases, with 7 bases separating them. This CDR3 is built from 14 residues. Sequenced input: PBMCs. The rearrangement joins TRBV5-4 to TRBJ2-1; D is uncertain. The origin of this receptor is a woman aged 45-59 years in good health and CMV-seropositive. CDR3 region: CASSWRSSYNEQFF. DNA for the CDR3: TGTGCCAGCAGCTGGAGAAGCTCCTACAATGAGCAGTTCTTC.